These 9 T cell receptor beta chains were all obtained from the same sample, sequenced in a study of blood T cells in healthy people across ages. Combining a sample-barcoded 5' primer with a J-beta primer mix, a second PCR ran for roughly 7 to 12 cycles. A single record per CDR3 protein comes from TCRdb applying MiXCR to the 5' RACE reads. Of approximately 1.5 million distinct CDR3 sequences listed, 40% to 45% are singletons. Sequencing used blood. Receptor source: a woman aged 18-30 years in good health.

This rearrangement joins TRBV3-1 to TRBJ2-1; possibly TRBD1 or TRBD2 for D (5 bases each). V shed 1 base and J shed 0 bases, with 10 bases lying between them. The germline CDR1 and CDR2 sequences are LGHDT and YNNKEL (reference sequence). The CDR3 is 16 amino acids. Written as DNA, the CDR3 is TGTGCCAGCAGCCAAGGGTGGGGGTCCTCCTACAATGAGCAGTTCTTC. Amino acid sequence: CASSQGWGSSYNEQFF.

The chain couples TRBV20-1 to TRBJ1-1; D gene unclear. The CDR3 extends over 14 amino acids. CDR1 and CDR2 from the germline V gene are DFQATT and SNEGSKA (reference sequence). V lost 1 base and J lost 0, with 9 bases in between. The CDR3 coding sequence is TGCAGTGCTAGAGCGGATTTCATGAACACTGAAGCTTTCTTT. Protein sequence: CSARADFMNTEAFF.

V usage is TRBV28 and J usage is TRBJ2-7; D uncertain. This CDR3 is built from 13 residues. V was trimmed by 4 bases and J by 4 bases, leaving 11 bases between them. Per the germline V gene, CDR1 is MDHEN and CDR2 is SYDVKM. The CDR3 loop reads CASSSLRKYEQYF. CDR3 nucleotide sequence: TGTGCCAGCAGTTCCCTTCGGAAATACGAGCAGTACTTC.

The CDR3 nucleotides are TGCAGTGCTGCGAAGGCCAGCAATGAGCAGTTCTTC. It yields the protein CSAAKASNEQFF. The J gene is TRBJ2-1, the V gene TRBV20-1; D gene ambiguous. V was cut by 5 bases and J by 6 bases, with 11 bases left in between. Per the germline V gene, CDR1 is DFQATT and CDR2 is SNEGSKA (reference sequence). CDR3 length equals 12 residues.

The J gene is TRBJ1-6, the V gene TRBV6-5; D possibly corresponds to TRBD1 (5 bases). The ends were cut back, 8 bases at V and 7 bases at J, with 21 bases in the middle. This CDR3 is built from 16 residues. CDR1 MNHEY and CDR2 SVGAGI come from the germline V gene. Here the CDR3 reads CASGPNVPGPNSPLHF. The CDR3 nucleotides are TGTGCCAGCGGTCCGAACGTCCCAGGGCCGAATTCACCCCTCCACTTT.

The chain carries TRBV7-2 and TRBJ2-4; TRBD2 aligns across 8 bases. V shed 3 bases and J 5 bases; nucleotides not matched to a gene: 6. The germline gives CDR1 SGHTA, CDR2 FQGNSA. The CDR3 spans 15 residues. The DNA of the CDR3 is TGTGCCAGCAGCTTCGCGGGAGGTAGCCAAAACATTCAGTACTTC. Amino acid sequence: CASSFAGGSQNIQYF. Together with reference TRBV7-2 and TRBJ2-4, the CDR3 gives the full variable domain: GAGVSQSPSNKVTEKGKDVELRCDPISGHTALYWYRQSLGQGLEFLIYFQGNSAPDKSGLPSDRFSAERTGGSVSTLTIQRTQQEDSAVYLCASSFAGGSQNIQYFGAGTRLSVL.

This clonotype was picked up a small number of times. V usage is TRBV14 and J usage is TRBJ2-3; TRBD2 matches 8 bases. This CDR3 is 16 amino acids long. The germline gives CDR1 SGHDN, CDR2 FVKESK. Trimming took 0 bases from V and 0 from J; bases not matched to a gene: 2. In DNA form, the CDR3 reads TGTGCCAGCAGCCAAGAAGGCGGGGGGAGCACAGATACGCAGTATTTT. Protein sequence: CASSQEGGGSTDTQYF. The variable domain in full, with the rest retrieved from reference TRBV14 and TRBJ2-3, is EAGVTQFPSHSVIEKGQTVTLRCDPISGHDNLYWYRRVMGKEIKFLLHFVKESKQDESGMPNNRFLAERTGGTYSTLKVQPAELEDSGVYFCASSQEGGGSTDTQYFGPGTRLTVL.

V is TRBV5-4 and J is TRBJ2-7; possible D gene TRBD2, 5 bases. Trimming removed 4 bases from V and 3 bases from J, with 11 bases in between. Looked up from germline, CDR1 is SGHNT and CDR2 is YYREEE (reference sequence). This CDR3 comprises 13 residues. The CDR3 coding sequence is TGTGCCAGCAGCACTGACTACGGCTACGAGCAGTACTTC. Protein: CASSTDYGYEQYF.

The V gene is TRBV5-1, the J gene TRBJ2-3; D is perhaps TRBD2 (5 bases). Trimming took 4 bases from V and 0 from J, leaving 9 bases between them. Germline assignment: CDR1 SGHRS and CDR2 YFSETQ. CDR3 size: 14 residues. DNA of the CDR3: TGCGCCAGCAGCATCGGGAAGAGCACAGATACGCAGTATTTT. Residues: CASSIGKSTDTQYF.